The clone carrying this T cell receptor beta chain appeared once. This CDR3 spans 14 amino acids. V lost 4 bases to trimming and J lost 4 bases, with 12 bases between them. CDR1 is SGDLS and CDR2 is YYNGEE in the germline V gene. This record belongs to a study of blood T cell repertoires in COVID-19. TCRdb keeps only in-frame clones here, not all; method: immunoSEQ multiplex PCR. The sample lists over 30,000 clones; roughly 77% were seen once. The TCR was taken from a man aged 80 or over with active or convalescent COVID-19. V is TRBV9 and J is TRBJ1-3; D is uncertain. Material: peripheral blood. Here the CDR3 DNA reads TGTGCCAGCAGCCCCCGAGACTCGGGAAACACCATATATTTT. This gives the protein CASSPRDSGNTIYF.